This TCR beta chain was identified during a study of radiation and T cells in renal cell carcinoma. About the study: Nephrectomy followed 15 Gy stereotactic body radiation by 4 weeks.

As for time point: baseline pretreatment blood. Treatment indicated: 15 Gy SBRT to primary tumor, nephrectomy 4 weeks later. With respect to this clone: The antigen remains unidentified.

Only in-frame clones appear in the TCRdb table, and some are missing; sequencing was by immunoSEQ multiplex PCR. The data show about 150,000 clones, 70% to 90% seen once. Study-level points and caveats: In blood, top tumor clones expanded by 2 weeks, shrinking by 4. Without pretreatment biopsies, baseline tumor clonotype presence was undetermined.

Germline loops: CDR1 SEHNR, CDR2 FQNEAQ (reference sequence). The CDR3 loop spans 14 amino acids. V lost 0 bases, J lost 11 bases, and 14 bases lay in between. The sequenced sample was blood, obtained from a patient whose treatment included radiotherapy and nephrectomy. This clonotype was sampled from a woman in her 50s with renal cell carcinoma. The V and J genes are TRBV7-9 and TRBJ1-5; D possibly corresponds to TRBD1 (6 bases). This CDR3 reads CASSLAGGVSAQHF. CDR3 nucleotides: TGTGCCAGCAGCTTAGCAGGGGGTGTCTCGGCCCAGCATTTT.